This T cell receptor beta chain came from a study of blood T cells in healthy people across ages. The CDR3 runs to 16 residues. The ends lost 1 base at V and 8 bases at J; junction bases unmatched: 8. In germline, CDR1 is SGHRS, CDR2 YFSETQ. Through a sample-barcoded 5' primer and a J-beta primer mix, a second PCR was run for roughly 7 to 12 cycles. TCRdb itself ran the 5' RACE reads through MiXCR, one entry per CDR3 protein. Of hundreds of thousands of distinct CDR3 sequences listed, around 48% are singletons. The chain couples TRBV5-1 to TRBJ2-1; TRBD2 matches 11 bases. The specimen was blood. The receptor's source is a woman in her sixties or seventies in good health. Here the CDR3 reads CASSLIPSGRSDEQFF. In DNA, the CDR3 is TGCGCCAGCAGCTTGATCCCTAGCGGGAGGAGCGATGAGCAGTTCTTC.